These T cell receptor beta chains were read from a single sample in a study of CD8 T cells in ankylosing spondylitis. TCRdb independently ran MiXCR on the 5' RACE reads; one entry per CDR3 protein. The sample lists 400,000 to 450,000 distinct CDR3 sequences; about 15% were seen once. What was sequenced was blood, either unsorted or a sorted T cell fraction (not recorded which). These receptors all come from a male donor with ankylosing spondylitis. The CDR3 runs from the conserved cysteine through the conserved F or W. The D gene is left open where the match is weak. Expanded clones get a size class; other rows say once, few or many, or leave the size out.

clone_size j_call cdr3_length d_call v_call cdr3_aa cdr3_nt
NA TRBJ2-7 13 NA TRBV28 CASSQQNSYEQYF TGTGCCAGCAGCCAACAGAACTCCTACGAGCAGTACTTC
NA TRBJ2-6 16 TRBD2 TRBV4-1 CASGRDYSSGANVLTF TGCGCCAGCGGCCGGGACTACAGCTCTGGGGCCAACGTCCTGACTTTC
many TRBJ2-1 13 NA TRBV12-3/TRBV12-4 CASSLRPYNEQFF TGTGCCAGCAGTTTGAGGCCATACAATGAGCAGTTCTTC
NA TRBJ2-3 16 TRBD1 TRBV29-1 CSVEDPGTGPTDTQYF TGCAGCGTTGAAGACCCCGGGACAGGGCCCACAGATACGCAGTATTTT
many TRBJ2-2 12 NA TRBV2 CAMGWRAGELFF TGTGCCATGGGTTGGAGGGCCGGGGAGCTGTTTTTT
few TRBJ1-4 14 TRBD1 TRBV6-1 CASSGQGHNEKLFF TGTGCCAGCAGCGGACAGGGGCATAATGAAAAACTGTTTTTT
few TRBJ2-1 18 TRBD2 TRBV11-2 CASSPAGAGGGKYREQFF TGTGCCAGCAGCCCGGCAGGAGCGGGAGGGGGGAAATATCGTGAGCAGTTCTTC
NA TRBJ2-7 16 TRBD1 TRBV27 CASSLFVQGASPGQYF TGTGCCAGCAGTTTATTTGTCCAGGGGGCTTCCCCGGGGCAGTACTTC
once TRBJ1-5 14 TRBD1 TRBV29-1 CSVTGTGNNQPQHF TGCAGCGTTACCGGGACAGGGAACAATCAGCCCCAGCATTTT
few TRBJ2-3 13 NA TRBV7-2 CASSSGLAYTQYF TGTGCCAGCAGCTCGGGGCTAGCCTATACGCAGTATTTT
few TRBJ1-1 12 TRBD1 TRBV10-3 CAINRGDTEAFF TGTGCCATCAACAGGGGTGATACTGAAGCTTTCTTT
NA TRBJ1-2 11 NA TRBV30 CAWSWGAGYTF TGTGCCTGGAGTTGGGGGGCTGGCTACACCTTC
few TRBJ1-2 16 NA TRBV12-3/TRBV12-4 CASSWGLMAPNYGYTF TGTGCCAGCAGTTGGGGGTTAATGGCCCCTAACTATGGCTACACCTTC
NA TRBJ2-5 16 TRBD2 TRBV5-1 CASSLKGLAGQETQYF TGCGCCAGCAGCTTGAAGGGACTAGCGGGGCAAGAGACCCAGTACTTC
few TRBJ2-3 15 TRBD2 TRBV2 CASRVSGVSTDTQYF TGTGCCAGCAGAGTTAGCGGGGTATCGACAGATACGCAGTATTTT
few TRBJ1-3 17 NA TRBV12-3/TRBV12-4 CASSSSGTSHSGNTIYF TGTGCCAGCAGTTCCTCCGGGACATCGCACTCTGGAAACACCATATATTTT
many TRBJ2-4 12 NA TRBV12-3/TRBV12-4 CASSENSNIQYF TGTGCCAGCAGCGAAAACTCAAACATTCAGTACTTC
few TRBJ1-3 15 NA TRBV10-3 CAIRQGLLPGNTIYF TGTGCCATCAGACAGGGTTTATTACCTGGAAACACCATATATTTT
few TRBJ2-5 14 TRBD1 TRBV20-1 CSARDRQGEKTQYF TGCAGTGCTAGAGACCGACAGGGGGAGAAGACCCAGTACTTC
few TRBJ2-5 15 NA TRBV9 CASSTSSGSGETQYF TGTGCCAGCAGCACTTCAAGCGGTTCCGGGGAGACCCAGTACTTC
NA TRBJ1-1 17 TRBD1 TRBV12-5 CASSTHEGQDMNTEAFF TGTGCTAGCTCAACCCACGAGGGACAGGACATGAACACTGAAGCTTTCTTT
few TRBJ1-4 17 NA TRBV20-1 CSARKAEGSVANEKLFF TGCAGTGCTAGAAAGGCAGAAGGATCCGTTGCTAATGAAAAACTGTTTTTT
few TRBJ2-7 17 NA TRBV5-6 CASSLRVTGSGPYEQYF TGTGCCAGCAGCTTGCGGGTAACCGGGAGCGGACCCTACGAGCAGTACTTC
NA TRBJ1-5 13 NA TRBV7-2 CASGSGGGQPQHF TGTGCCAGCGGTTCCGGGGGCGGACAGCCCCAGCATTTT
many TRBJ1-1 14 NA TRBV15 CATSRDAGFFEAFF TGTGCCACCAGCAGAGATGCGGGTTTCTTCGAAGCTTTCTTT
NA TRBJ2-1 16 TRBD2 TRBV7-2 CASSLGSSGGTNEQFF TGTGCCAGCAGCTTAGGGTCCAGCGGGGGGACGAATGAGCAGTTCTTC
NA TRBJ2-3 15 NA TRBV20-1 CSALPRSLLTDTQYF TGCAGTGCTCTACCTAGGTCCCTCCTCACAGATACGCAGTATTTT
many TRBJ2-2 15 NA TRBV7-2 CASSKGRKFTGELFF TGTGCCAGCAGCAAGGGGCGAAAGTTCACCGGGGAGCTGTTTTTT
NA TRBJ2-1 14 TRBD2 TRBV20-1 CSAHSGSSYNEQFF TGCAGTGCTCATAGCGGGAGCTCCTACAATGAGCAGTTCTTC
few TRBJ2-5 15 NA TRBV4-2 CASSQEAASVVAQYF TGTGCCAGCAGCCAAGAGGCAGCTAGCGTAGTGGCCCAGTACTTC
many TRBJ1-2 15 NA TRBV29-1 CSVEVGRDWAAGYTF TGCAGCGTTGAAGTAGGAAGGGACTGGGCGGCTGGCTACACCTTC
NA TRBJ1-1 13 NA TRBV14 CASSSDLNTEAFF TGTGCCAGCAGCTCCGACTTGAACACTGAAGCTTTCTTT
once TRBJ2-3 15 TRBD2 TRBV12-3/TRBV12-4 CASSLLAGSTDMQYF TGTGCCAGCAGTTTACTAGCGGGGAGCACAGATATGCAGTATTTT
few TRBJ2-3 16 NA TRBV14 CASSPFQASSTDTQYF TGTGCCAGCAGCCCGTTCCAAGCATCTAGCACAGATACGCAGTATTTT
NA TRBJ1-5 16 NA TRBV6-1 CASRDPGHQSNQPQHF TGTGCCAGCAGGGACCCGGGACACCAGAGCAATCAGCCCCAGCATTTT
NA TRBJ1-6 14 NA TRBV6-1 CASLGAGISSPLHF TGTGCCAGCCTAGGGGCAGGAATTAGCTCACCCCTCCACTTT
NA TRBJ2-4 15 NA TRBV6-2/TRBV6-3 CASSWATRAKNIQYF TGTGCCAGCAGTTGGGCTACCCGAGCCAAAAACATTCAGTACTTC
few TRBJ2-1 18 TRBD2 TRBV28 CASSYGLAGPYSYNEQFF TGTGCCAGCAGCTACGGACTAGCGGGACCCTACTCCTACAATGAGCAGTTCTTC
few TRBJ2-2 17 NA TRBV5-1 CASSLELLAAEIGELFF TGCGCCAGCAGCTTGGAGCTCTTAGCGGCGGAAATCGGGGAGCTGTTTTTT
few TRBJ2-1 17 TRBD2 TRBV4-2 CASSHTLAGGSYNEQFF TGTGCCAGCAGCCATACGCTAGCGGGAGGGAGCTACAATGAGCAGTTCTTC
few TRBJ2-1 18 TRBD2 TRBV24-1 CATSDFIPGLAGYNEQFF TGTGCCACCAGTGATTTTATCCCGGGACTAGCGGGATACAATGAGCAGTTCTTC
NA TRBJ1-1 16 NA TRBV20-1 CSAPIGTALMNTEAFF TGCAGTGCCCCGATTGGGACCGCCTTGATGAACACTGAAGCTTTCTTT
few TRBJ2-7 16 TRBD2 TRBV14 CASSPLAGASSYEQYF TGTGCCAGCAGCCCCTTAGCGGGAGCTAGCTCCTACGAGCAGTACTTC
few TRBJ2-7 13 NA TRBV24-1 CATSDEGAYEQYF TGTGCCACCAGTGATGAGGGCGCCTACGAGCAGTACTTC
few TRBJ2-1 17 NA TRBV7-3 CASSLGVIGSIHNEQFF TGTGCCAGCAGCTTAGGGGTGATCGGGAGTATCCACAATGAGCAGTTCTTC
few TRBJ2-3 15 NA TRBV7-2 CASSLAQGFGDTQYF TGTGCCAGCAGCTTAGCGCAAGGGTTCGGGGATACGCAGTATTTT
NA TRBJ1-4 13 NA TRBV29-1 CSVLEATNEKLFF TGCAGCGTTTTAGAGGCAACTAATGAAAAACTGTTTTTT
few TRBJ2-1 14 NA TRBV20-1 CSASRRSAFDEQFF TGCAGTGCTAGCCGACGATCCGCATTCGATGAGCAGTTCTTC
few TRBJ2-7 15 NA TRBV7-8 CASSLAQRAPYEQYF TGTGCCAGCAGCTTAGCACAGAGGGCCCCCTACGAGCAGTACTTC
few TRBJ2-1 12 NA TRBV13 CASSFEVNEQFF TGTGCCAGCAGCTTTGAGGTTAATGAGCAGTTCTTC
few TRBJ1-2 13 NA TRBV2 CASSETGYYGYTF TGTGCCAGCAGTGAAACAGGGTACTATGGCTACACCTTC
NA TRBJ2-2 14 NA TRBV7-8 CATRDRPETGELFF TGTGCCACCCGTGACCGGCCCGAAACCGGGGAGCTGTTTTTT